This TCR beta chain was obtained from a study of cytomegalovirus exposure and HLA in healthy donors. The CDR3 loop spans 14 amino acids. Germline V CDR1 and CDR2: ENHRY, SYGVKD. The V segment lost 6 bases and the J segment 2 bases; nucleotides outside the gene matches: 6. Both 60 Vbeta primers and 13 Jbeta primers went into the PCR. Clones were read by immunoSEQ multiplex PCR, and TCRdb kept only the in-frame ones, dropping some. The sample contains approximately 180,000 clones, about 75% of which appear only once. With respect to this clone: The antigen is unknown.

Whole-study findings and limits: Cytomegalovirus association was listed for around 170 TCR beta chains.

The chain carries TRBV10-3 and TRBJ2-7; 8 bases match TRBD2. The sequence was obtained from a man aged 40-50 years in good health and CMV-seropositive. The sample consisted of PBMCs. DNA of the CDR3: TGTGCCATCAGCGTAGCGGGGTGGACCTACGAGCAGTACTTC. Translating gives CAISVAGWTYEQYF.